This T cell receptor beta chain was identified during a study of T cells after yellow fever vaccination. Study-wide results and caveats: Subsequent booster samples again held most clones from primary vaccination (96% CD4, about 90% CD8). The bulk population could contribute abundant contaminating clonotypes to FACS-sorted repertoires. Some clonotypes were seen in both the CD4 and the CD8 compartments. These made up a small share and likely arose from convergent recombination.

TCR cDNA was made by 5'RACE template switching, adding a universal primer site and UMIs. TCRdb analysed the 5' RACE reads with MiXCR anew, one entry per CDR3 protein. This table holds hundreds of thousands of distinct CDR3 sequences, 8.7% found once. To note about this clonotype: What it binds is not known.

Germline CDR1 and CDR2: MDHEN and SYDVKM. This CDR3 has 17 residues. With V trimmed by 1 base and J by 5 bases, 11 bases remained unmatched. The specimen comprised CD4+ T cells sorted from PBMCs, sampled 5 days after the yellow fever booster vaccination. The sequence was obtained from a man aged 18 to 30 who received the YFV17D yellow fever vaccine. The chain has TRBV28 and TRBJ2-5; 9 nucleotides match TRBD1. For the CDR3, the DNA is TGTGCCAGCAGTTTATTTTATCCGGGACAGGGTGTCGAGACCCAGTACTTC. Protein: CASSLFYPGQGVETQYF.